One and the same sample provided the 28 T cell receptor beta chains below, sequenced in a study of blood T cell repertoires in COVID-19. Clones were sequenced by immunoSEQ multiplex PCR, and TCRdb holds only the in-frame ones, with some missing. Here the sample spans around 69,000 clones, approximately 92% being singletons. The specimen was peripheral blood. These receptors were obtained from a woman aged 45 to 65 with active COVID-19.

The chain carries TRBV7-2 and TRBJ1-5, with unresolved D. The germline CDR1 and CDR2 sequences are SGHTA and FQGNSA. With 2 bases removed from V and 5 bases from J, the gap between germline ends came to 10 bases. CDR3 length: 14 amino acids. CDR3 in amino acids: CASSLIVSDQPQHF. The CDR3, as DNA: TGTGCCAGCAGCTTAATCGTGTCAGATCAGCCCCAGCATTTT.

This clone came up once. The genes are TRBV10-3 and TRBJ2-1; 9 bases are shared with TRBD2. The trim removed 3 bases at V and 6 bases at J, leaving 9 bases unmatched. Per germline, CDR1 ENHRY and CDR2 SYGVKD. The CDR3 length is 16 residues. CDR3 loop: CAISDFSGRRTNEQFF. CDR3 in DNA: TGTGCCATCAGTGATTTTAGCGGGAGAAGAACCAATGAGCAGTTCTTC.

CDR3 residues: CASSQDPSAGALRYNEQFF. DNA of the CDR3: TGTGCCAGCAGCCAAGATCCCTCGGCGGGGGCCCTACGCTACAATGAGCAGTTCTTC. The genes are TRBV3-1 (or the pseudogene TRBV3-2) and TRBJ2-1, with a possible D match to TRBD2 (7 bases). This CDR3 comprises 19 residues. V dropped 0 bases and J dropped 3 bases, with 21 bases sitting between them. Germline CDR1 reads LGHDT; CDR2 reads YNNKEL (reference sequence).

This chain connects TRBV2 to TRBJ1-1; 8 nucleotides agree with TRBD1. V lost 6 bases to trimming and J lost 8 bases; unmatched junction nucleotides: 8. The germline V gene encodes CDR1 SNHLY and CDR2 FYNNEI. This CDR3 comprises 13 residues. The CDR3 sequence is CASRRTGHSEAFF. The CDR3, as DNA: TGTGCCAGCAGAAGGACAGGGCATTCCGAAGCTTTCTTT.

This clone has a single count. In nucleotides, the CDR3 is TGTGCCAGCAGCTTAACTGAGGGACAGGGATTATCCGAGCAGTACTTC. It specifies CASSLTEGQGLSEQYF. This chain uses TRBV7-8 with TRBJ2-7, with 9 bases aligning to TRBD1. Looked up from germline, CDR1 is SGHVS and CDR2 is FQNEAQ. The CDR3 length is 16 residues. The ends lost 2 bases at V and 6 bases at J; junction bases unmatched: 11.

The rearrangement joins TRBV4-2 to TRBJ2-1; TRBD2 matches 9 bases. J was trimmed by 4 bases and V by 5 bases; bases with no gene match: 9. The CDR3 has 16 amino acids. CDR1 and CDR2 (germline): LGHNA, YNFKEQ. The CDR3 loop is CASSAYLAGSYNEQFF. The CDR3 DNA follows: TGTGCCAGCAGCGCCTATCTAGCGGGATCTTACAATGAGCAGTTCTTC.

This clone was seen repeatedly, ten times or more. The sample carries other DNA sequences with the same CDR3. The chain employs TRBV20-1 and TRBJ1-1; D remains unclear. The germline V and J ends were trimmed by 3 bases and 11 bases, with 13 bases remaining between them. This CDR3 spans 11 amino acids. Germline V gene sequence: CDR1 DFQATT, CDR2 SNEGSKA (reference sequence). DNA for the CDR3: TGCAGTGCTAGCAGTGGGCATGAGGCTTTCTTT. Amino acid sequence: CSASSGHEAFF.

This clone was recorded only once. The V and J genes are TRBV5-1 and TRBJ2-3; 9 nucleotides agree with TRBD1. The CDR3 spans 14 residues. The V gene end was trimmed by 7 bases and the J gene end by 1 base; junction bases not matched to a gene: 4. In germline, CDR1 is SGHRS, CDR2 YFSETQ. DNA for the CDR3: TGCGCCAGCTACCGGGACAGGGGCACAGATACGCAGTATTTT. Its translation is CASYRDRGTDTQYF.

The rearrangement uses TRBV6-1 and TRBJ2-7; 7 bases fit TRBD2. The CDR3 runs to 18 residues. Germline-derived CDR1 and CDR2 are MNHNS and SASEGT. Germline trimming cut 0 bases from V and 0 bases from J; bases unmatched to any gene: 11. The CDR3 bases are TGTGCCAGCAGTGAAGCGGGGGGGGGAGCGGGGTACTCCTACGAGCAGTACTTC. Translation: CASSEAGGGAGYSYEQYF.

The chain couples TRBV5-1 to TRBJ1-4, with 8 bases lining up with TRBD1. CDR1 and CDR2 (germline): SGHRS, YFSETQ. With 2 bases clipped from V and 7 bases from J, the junction kept 4 bases outside the gene matches. CDR3 size: 14 residues. CDR3 residues: CASSFGTGGEKLFF. DNA for the CDR3: TGCGCCAGCAGCTTCGGGACAGGTGGTGAAAAACTGTTTTTT. Complete variable domain (other parts from reference TRBV5-1 and TRBJ1-4): KAGVTQTPRYLIKTRGQQVTLSCSPISGHRSVSWYQQTPGQGLQFLFEYFSETQRNKGNFPGRFSGRQFSNSRSEMNVSTLELGDSALYLCASSFGTGGEKLFFGSGTQLSVL.

Details on this clone: The junction departs from germline at one end; a sequencing error may be responsible. The chain employs TRBV7-9 and TRBJ2-5, with D possibly TRBD2 on 6 matching bases. CDR3 length: 12 amino acids. Germline V lookup: CDR1 SEHNR, CDR2 FQNEAQ (reference sequence). Here the CDR3 reads CASSLAMGLEDF. Written as DNA, the CDR3 is TGTGCCAGCAGCTTAGCGATGGGACTGGAAGACTTC. The full variable domain, rest sourced from reference TRBV7-9 and TRBJ2-5, is DTGVSQNPRHKITKRGQNVTFRCDPISEHNRLYWYRQTLGQGPEFLTYFQNEAQLEKSRLLSDRFSAERPKGSFSTLEIQRTEQGDSAMYLCASSLAMGLEDFGPGTRLLVL.

The chain couples TRBV19 to TRBJ2-7; 8 nucleotides line up with TRBD2. Germline values: CDR1 LNHDA, CDR2 SQIVND (reference sequence). Trimming took 3 bases from V and 3 from J; bases not matched to a gene: 7. The CDR3 has 15 amino acids. This CDR3 is CASSMAASGFYEQYF. Written as DNA, the CDR3 is TGTGCCAGTAGTATGGCTGCTAGCGGGTTCTACGAGCAGTACTTC.

The V and J genes are TRBV10-1 and TRBJ2-3; no definite D call. The CDR3 spans 13 residues. The V end was cut by 3 bases, the J end by 5 bases, with 9 bases between. Looked up from germline, CDR1 is WNHNN and CDR2 is SYGVQD (reference sequence). The CDR3 loop is CASSDGDEDTQYF. DNA for the CDR3: TGCGCCAGCAGTGACGGAGACGAAGATACGCAGTATTTT.

The gene calls are TRBV7-9 and TRBJ1-1, with 9 bases that match TRBD1. Germline V gene lookup returns CDR1 SEHNR and CDR2 FQNEAQ (reference sequence). The CDR3 consists of 15 residues. Germline trimming cut 3 bases from V and 4 bases from J; bases unmatched to any gene: 6. Here the CDR3 reads CASSLGQGGVTEAFF. Written as DNA, the CDR3 is TGTGCCAGCAGCTTGGGACAGGGCGGGGTCACTGAAGCTTTCTTT. The full variable domain, with the rest looked up from reference TRBV7-9 and TRBJ1-1, is DTGVSQNPRHKITKRGQNVTFRCDPISEHNRLYWYRQTLGQGPEFLTYFQNEAQLEKSRLLSDRFSAERPKGSFSTLEIQRTEQGDSAMYLCASSLGQGGVTEAFFGQGTRLTVV.

This clone was observed once. The J gene is TRBJ1-5, the V gene TRBV19; a possible D gene is TRBD1 (6 bases). The CDR3 is 15 amino acids. The germline gives CDR1 LNHDA, CDR2 SQIVND (reference sequence). The germline V and J ends were trimmed by 11 bases and 5 bases, with 22 bases remaining between them. The CDR3 DNA reads TGTGCCTCACGCGGGGGGGCGCTTGGGGATCAGCCCCAGCATTTT. Its translation is CASRGGALGDQPQHF. The full variable domain, rest sourced from reference TRBV19 and TRBJ1-5, is DGGITQSPKYLFRKEGQNVTLSCEQNLNHDAMYWYRQDPGQGLRLIYYSQIVNDFQKGDIAEGYSVSREKKESFPLTVTSAQKNPTAFYLCASRGGALGDQPQHFGDGTRLSIL.

V and J are TRBV10-3 and TRBJ2-7, with a possible D match to TRBD1 (5 bases). Germline V gene sequence: CDR1 ENHRY, CDR2 SYGVKD. The CDR3 spans 13 residues. Deletions cut 9 bases from V and 5 bases from J, with 17 bases between. CDR3 DNA: TGTGCCATGACAGTCCTGCCGGGTGACGAGCAGTACTTC. Protein sequence: CAMTVLPGDEQYF.

The gene calls are TRBV15 and TRBJ2-1, with D maybe TRBD1 (6 bases). V shed 0 bases and J shed 0 bases, with 9 bases lying between them. CDR1 LNHNV and CDR2 YYDKDF come from the germline V gene (reference sequence). The length of the CDR3 is 16 residues. CDR3 amino acids: CATSRDIGGSYNEQFF. As DNA, the CDR3 is TGTGCCACCAGCAGAGATATAGGGGGCTCCTACAATGAGCAGTTCTTC.

V usage is TRBV5-4 and J usage is TRBJ2-7, with TRBD2 as a possible D gene (6 bases). The germline gives CDR1 SGHNT, CDR2 YYREEE (reference sequence). V lost 2 bases and J lost 1, with 7 bases in between. CDR3 size: 13 residues. The chain's CDR3 is CASSFSGSYEQYF. The CDR3 DNA sequence: TGTGCCAGCAGCTTTAGCGGTTCCTACGAGCAGTACTTC. Full variable domain (outside the CDR3, taken from reference TRBV5-4 and TRBJ2-7): ETGVTQSPTHLIKTRGQQVTLRCSSQSGHNTVSWYQQALGQGPQFIFQYYREEENGRGNFPPRFSGLQFPNYSSELNVNALELDDSALYLCASSFSGSYEQYFGPGTRLTVT.

The rearrangement links TRBV30 to TRBJ2-3, with 9 positions matching TRBD2. V was clipped by 0 bases and J by 0 bases; unmatched bases: 13. Germline assignment: CDR1 GTSNPN and CDR2 SVGIG (reference sequence). The CDR3 totals 19 residues. The CDR3 sequence is CAWSVHGLAGFSSTDTQYF. Here the CDR3 DNA reads TGTGCCTGGAGTGTACACGGGCTAGCGGGGTTTTCTAGCACAGATACGCAGTATTTT.

The rearrangement links TRBV28 to TRBJ1-4; unclear D gene. Germline loops: CDR1 MDHEN, CDR2 SYDVKM. This CDR3 region has 14 residues. V was shortened by 3 bases and J by 6 bases, with 11 bases between the two germline ends. For the CDR3, the DNA is TGTGCCAGCAGTTTCGGGAATCTCTATGAAAAACTGTTTTTT. It specifies CASSFGNLYEKLFF.

The chain couples TRBV6-6 to TRBJ1-5; D ambiguous. Per germline, CDR1 MNHNY and CDR2 SVGAGI (reference sequence). V was cut by 0 bases and J by 10 bases, with 10 bases left in between. This CDR3 region has 13 residues. The CDR3 DNA reads TGTGCCAGCAGTTACTCTTTAGCCCAACCCCAGCATTTT. This gives the protein CASSYSLAQPQHF.

In its sample, this clone was seen once. The chain joins TRBV5-1 to TRBJ2-7, with a possible D match to TRBD1 (5 bases). With 0 bases removed from V and 2 bases from J, the gap between germline ends came to 9 bases. The CDR3 is 14 amino acids. Germline V CDR1 and CDR2: SGHRS, YFSETQ. The CDR3 reads CASSLVQGPYEQYF. The CDR3 DNA reads TGCGCCAGCAGCTTGGTCCAGGGCCCCTACGAGCAGTACTTC. The complete variable domain, with remaining parts taken from reference TRBV5-1 and TRBJ2-7, reads KAGVTQTPRYLIKTRGQQVTLSCSPISGHRSVSWYQQTPGQGLQFLFEYFSETQRNKGNFPGRFSGRQFSNSRSEMNVSTLELGDSALYLCASSLVQGPYEQYFGPGTRLTVT.

CDR3: CASSSSGRASTGELFF. In nucleotides, the CDR3 is TGTGCCAGCAGCTCTAGCGGGAGGGCCAGTACCGGGGAGCTGTTTTTT. The chain links TRBV7-6 to TRBJ2-2; the match to TRBD2 covers 12 bases. Per the germline V gene, CDR1 is SGHVS and CDR2 is FNYEAQ. The CDR3 runs 16 residues. V shed 4 bases and J 5 bases; nucleotides not matched to a gene: 5.

The chain uses TRBV30 and TRBJ1-1, with unresolved D. The V gene lost 0 bases and the J gene lost 1 base, with 15 bases spanning the gap. In germline, CDR1 is GTSNPN, CDR2 SVGIG (reference sequence). There are 16 residues in the CDR3. CDR3 sequence (DNA): TGTGCCTGGAGTGTATTCCCCTCGAGGTGGAACACTGAAGCTTTCTTT. This sequence encodes CAWSVFPSRWNTEAFF.

The J gene is TRBJ2-1, the V gene TRBV7-3; 8 bases are shared with TRBD2. V was pared by 5 bases and J by 0 bases, with 3 bases of the junction left unmatched. Germline assignment: CDR1 SGHTA and CDR2 FQGTGA. The CDR3 runs to 15 residues. The CDR3 spells CASSAGTSSYNEQFF. The CDR3, as DNA: TGTGCCAGCAGCGCCGGGACTAGCTCCTACAATGAGCAGTTCTTC. Together with reference TRBV7-3 and TRBJ2-1, the CDR3 gives the full variable domain: GAGVSQTPSNKVTEKGKYVELRCDPISGHTALYWYRQSLGQGPEFLIYFQGTGAADDSGLPNDRFFAVRPEGSVSTLKIQRTERGDSAVYLCASSAGTSSYNEQFFGPGTRLTVL.

The rearrangement joins TRBV7-9 to TRBJ1-1; 8 bases map to TRBD1. The germline V gene has CDR1 SEHNR and CDR2 FQNEAQ (reference sequence). This CDR3 spans 16 amino acids. The ends lost 4 bases at V and 0 bases at J; junction bases unmatched: 7. The CDR3, as DNA: TGTGCCAGCAGCTCGGACAGGGACGACATGAACACTGAAGCTTTCTTT. It yields the protein CASSSDRDDMNTEAFF.

This chain joins TRBV5-6 and TRBJ2-1; 10 bases agree with TRBD2. V lost 4 bases, J lost 6 bases, and 10 bases stayed unmatched. CDR3 length equals 16 residues. Per germline, CDR1 SGHDT and CDR2 YYEEEE. CDR3 sequence reads: CASSRRAGGPFNEQFF. CDR3 DNA: TGTGCCAGCAGCCGGAGAGCGGGAGGGCCTTTCAATGAGCAGTTCTTC.

A single count supports this clone. V and J are TRBV2 and TRBJ1-2, with D uncertain. The CDR3 contains 13 residues. Germline loops: CDR1 SNHLY, CDR2 FYNNEI. The V gene lost 8 bases and the J gene lost 4 bases, with 14 bases spanning the gap. The CDR3, as DNA: TGTGCCAGCCGTATCGAGGGTACCTATGGCTACACCTTC. This translates into CASRIEGTYGYTF.